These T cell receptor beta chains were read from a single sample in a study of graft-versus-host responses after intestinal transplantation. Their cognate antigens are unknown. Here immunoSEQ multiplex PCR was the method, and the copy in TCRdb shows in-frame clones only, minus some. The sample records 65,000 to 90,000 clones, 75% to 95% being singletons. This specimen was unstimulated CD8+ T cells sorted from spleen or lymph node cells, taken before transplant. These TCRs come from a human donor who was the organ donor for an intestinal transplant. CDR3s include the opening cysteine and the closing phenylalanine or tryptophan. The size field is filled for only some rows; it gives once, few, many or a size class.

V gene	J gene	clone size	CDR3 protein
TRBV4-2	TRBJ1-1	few	CASSTGMNTEAFF
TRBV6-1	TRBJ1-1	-	CAFGTGNTEAFF
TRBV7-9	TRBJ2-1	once	CASRPRDRSYNEQFF
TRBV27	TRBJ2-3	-	CASSLADTQYF
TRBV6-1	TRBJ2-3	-	CASSETSGGYIDSTDTQYF
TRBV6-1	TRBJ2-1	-	CASRPQRGGWNEQFF
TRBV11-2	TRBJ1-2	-	CASSLINSPVEGYTF
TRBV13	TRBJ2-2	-	CASSREAGATGELFF
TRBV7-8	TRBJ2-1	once	CASIGGTGSSNEQFF
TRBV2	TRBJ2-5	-	CASKTGLETQYF
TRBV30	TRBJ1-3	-	CAWSASPGNTIYF
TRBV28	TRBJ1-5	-	CASSKRRDSRKPQHF
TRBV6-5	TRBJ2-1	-	CASSFEDSDNYNEQFF
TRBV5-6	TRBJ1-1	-	CASSLAVNTEAFF
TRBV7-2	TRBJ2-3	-	CASTTGGTLSTDTQYF
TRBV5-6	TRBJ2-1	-	CASSFAAGSNEQLF